This T cell receptor (beta chain) was recorded in a study of blood T cells in healthy people across ages. This clonotype was counted between two and nine times. Antigen: not known. Then a second PCR, running roughly 6 to 12 cycles, was carried out with a sample-barcoded 5' primer and a J-beta primer mix. From the 5' RACE reads, TCRdb called clonotypes with MiXCR, one entry per CDR3 protein. The table records over 950,000 distinct CDR3 sequences, 35% to 40% of them present only once. Study-level points and caveats: Estimated diversity that came from one million T cells was considered an underestimate. Long-lived donors exceeded aged donors in naive CD4+ cells and diversity.

In germline, CDR1 is LGHNA, CDR2 YSLEER. Losses at the gene ends were 1 base for V and 6 bases for J; bases not matched to a gene: 7. The CDR3 totals 15 residues. The chain employs TRBV4-3 and TRBJ2-3; 7 bases line up with TRBD2. The TCR was taken from a man between 18 and 35 years old in good health. The sequencing sample was made of blood. The CDR3, as DNA: TGCGCCAGCAGCCAAGCGGAGCGGGATGTGGATACGCAGTATTTT. This codes for CASSQAERDVDTQYF.